The 9 T cell receptor beta chains listed next were all sequenced from one sample in a study of T cells in Graves' hyperthyroidism and ophthalmopathy. Researchers amplified the TCR beta CDR3 regions from RNA transcripts. The primer set for the first-round RT-PCR of the TCR CDR3 was HTBI. TCRdb itself ran the multiplex PCR reads through MiXCR, one entry per CDR3 protein. The data show around 350,000 distinct CDR3 sequences, around a sixth seen once. Sequenced: blood. The receptors come from a woman aged 18-29 years with Graves' hyperthyroidism that later progressed to Graves' ophthalmopathy.

This clonotype was detected many times. The gene calls are TRBV7-9 and TRBJ2-5; the D gene could be TRBD1 or TRBD2 (5 bases each). The CDR3 extends over 14 amino acids. V lost 5 bases and J 7 bases, leaving 17 bases between the germline ends. Per the germline V gene, CDR1 is SEHNR and CDR2 is FQNEAQ (reference sequence). The CDR3 reads CASSSVRESGTQYF. The CDR3 nucleotides read TGTGCCAGCAGCAGCGTCAGGGAGTCGGGGACCCAGTACTTC.

Ten or more counts support this clonotype. The V call is TRBV12-3 or TRBV12-4, the J call TRBJ2-7; a possible D gene is TRBD2 (6 bases). This CDR3 spans 15 amino acids. The germline V and J ends were trimmed by 4 bases and 0 bases, with 13 bases remaining between them. In DNA form, the CDR3 reads TGTGCCAGCAGTTGGGGGGACGGATACTCCTACGAGCAGTACTTC. It translates to CASSWGDGYSYEQYF.

This clonotype showed up many times. This chain connects TRBV20-1 to TRBJ1-1; 10 bases line up with TRBD1. Germline V CDR1 and CDR2: DFQATT, SNEGSKA (reference sequence). This CDR3 has 17 amino acids. V dropped 2 bases and J dropped 1; count of bases not matched to a gene: 10. CDR3 in DNA: TGCAGTGCTAGAAAACCGGGACAGGGGAGATGGAACACTGAAGCTTTCTTT. Protein sequence: CSARKPGQGRWNTEAFF.

Many counts were recorded for this clonotype. V usage is TRBV28 and J usage is TRBJ1-1, with 7 bases aligning to TRBD1. The length of the CDR3 is 14 residues. Germline V gene sequence: CDR1 MDHEN, CDR2 SYDVKM. V lost 1 base to trimming and J lost 4 bases; unmatched junction nucleotides: 3. The CDR3, as DNA: TGTGCCAGCAGTTTATACAGGGGCTCCACTGAAGCTTTCTTT. Its translation: CASSLYRGSTEAFF.

This clonotype occurred many times. The rearrangement links TRBV28 to TRBJ1-4, with D uncertain. Trimming removed 2 bases at V and 0 bases at J, with 7 bases between. The germline V gene encodes CDR1 MDHEN and CDR2 SYDVKM. The CDR3 covers 15 residues. Here the CDR3 DNA reads TGTGCCAGCAGTTTAAACGGGGCAACTAATGAAAAACTGTTTTTT. Residues: CASSLNGATNEKLFF.

V usage is TRBV27 and J usage is TRBJ1-3; D possibly corresponds to TRBD1 (6 bases). Germline CDR1 reads MNHEY; CDR2 reads SMNVEV (reference sequence). This CDR3 spans 16 amino acids. V lost 1 base to trimming and J lost 2 bases, with 12 bases between them. This chain's CDR3 is CASSLFWGHPGNTIYF. CDR3 coding DNA: TGTGCCAGCAGTTTATTCTGGGGACACCCTGGAAACACCATATATTTT.

In DNA, the CDR3 is TGCGGCATAGCTACGGCAGACTCTGGAAACACCATATATTTT. Protein product: CGIATADSGNTIYF. This chain uses TRBV29-1 with TRBJ1-3; D gene uncertain. Germline V gene data show CDR1 as SQVTM and CDR2 as ANQGSEA. This CDR3 spans 14 amino acids.

The chain combines TRBV7-9 with TRBJ2-6; D ambiguous. Trimming left V 5 bases short and J 4 bases short, with 18 bases between. Germline CDR1 is SEHNR and CDR2 is FQNEAQ (reference sequence). The CDR3 runs 17 residues. The CDR3 coding sequence is TGTGCCAGCAGCCTGCAAATCTCGATTTCCGGGGCCAACGTCCTGACTTTC. It translates to CASSLQISISGANVLTF.

This clonotype was detected ten times or more. The chain carries TRBV2 and TRBJ2-1; D not resolved. In germline, CDR1 is SNHLY, CDR2 FYNNEI. Trimming removed 3 bases from V and 12 bases from J, with 0 bases in between. The CDR3 length is 8 residues. The CDR3 bases are TGTGCCAGCAGTGAGCAGTTCTTC. The encoded protein is CASSEQFF.